This TCR beta chain was observed in a study of T cells after posttransplantation cyclophosphamide. General observations from the study: Skin or GI-infiltrating T cells shared few TRB sequences with blood.

Germline values: CDR1 ENHRY, CDR2 SYGVKD. V trimming: 5 bases; J trimming: 4 bases; junction bases outside the gene matches: 5. This CDR3 is 14 amino acids long. Assay used: immunoSEQ multiplex PCR; TCRdb lists only in-frame clones, some missing. Singletons are absent from the sample, which has about 39,000 clones. The related graft donor's blood sample was taken on the day of bone marrow donation. This clone was recorded many times. Its matching antigen is unknown. The rearrangement uses TRBV10-3 and TRBJ2-1; 7 bases are shared with TRBD1. The source is a woman between 50 and 59 years old in good health and a related stem cell transplant donor. The sequencing input was PBMCs. The CDR3: CAISPTGEYNEQFF. CDR3 in DNA: TGTGCCATCAGTCCCACAGGGGAGTACAATGAGCAGTTCTTC.